The clone carrying this TCR beta chain was seen a handful of times. The antigen is undetermined. Expressed TCRB transcripts got sequenced, as all isolated RNA was reverse transcribed. The study sequenced naive, central memory and regulatory T cell samples to an average of about 4 million reads. The table came from immunoSEQ multiplex PCR; TCRdb's copy has only in-frame clones and leaves some out. The sample includes about 390,000 clones, 9.6% of them seen just once. These data come from a study of beta chain features in type 1 diabetes. The CDR3 extends over 16 amino acids. V shed 0 bases and J shed 1 base, with 10 bases lying between them. Germline CDR1 reads MNHEY; CDR2 reads SVGAGI. Study conclusions and caveats: All four CD4+ subsets of Type 1 diabetes patients contained TCRB CDR3s that were moderately but significantly shorter.

V usage is TRBV6-5 and J usage is TRBJ1-5; TRBD1 might be the D (6 bases). Sequenced sample: central memory CD4+ T cells from blood. The receptor comes from a man aged 30 to 45 with type 1 diabetes. This chain's CDR3 is CASSYSYGTSNQPQHF. The DNA for the CDR3 is TGTGCCAGCAGTTACTCGTATGGGACAAGCAATCAGCCCCAGCATTTT.